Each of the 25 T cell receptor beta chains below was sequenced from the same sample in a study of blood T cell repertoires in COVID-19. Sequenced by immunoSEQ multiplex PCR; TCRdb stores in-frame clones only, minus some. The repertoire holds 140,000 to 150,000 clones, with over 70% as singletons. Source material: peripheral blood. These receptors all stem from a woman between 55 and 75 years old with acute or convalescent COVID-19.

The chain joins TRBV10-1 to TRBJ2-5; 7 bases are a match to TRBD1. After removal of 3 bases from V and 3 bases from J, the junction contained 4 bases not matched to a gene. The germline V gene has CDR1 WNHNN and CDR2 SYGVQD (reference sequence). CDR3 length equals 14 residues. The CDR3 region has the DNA TGCGCCAGCAGTGATGGGACAGCCAAAGAGACCCAGTACTTC. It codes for CASSDGTAKETQYF.

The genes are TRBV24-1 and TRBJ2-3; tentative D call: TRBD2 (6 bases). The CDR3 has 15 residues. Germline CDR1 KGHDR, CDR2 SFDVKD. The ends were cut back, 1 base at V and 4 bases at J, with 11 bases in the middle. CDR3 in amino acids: CATSDLGGAADTQYF. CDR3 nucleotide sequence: TGTGCCACCAGTGATTTAGGAGGGGCCGCAGATACGCAGTATTTT.

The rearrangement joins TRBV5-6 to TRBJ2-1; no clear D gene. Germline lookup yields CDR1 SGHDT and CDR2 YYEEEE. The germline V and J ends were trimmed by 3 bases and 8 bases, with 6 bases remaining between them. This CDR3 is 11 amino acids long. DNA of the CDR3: TGTGCCAGCAGCTCTAAATATGAGCAGTTCTTC. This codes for CASSSKYEQFF.

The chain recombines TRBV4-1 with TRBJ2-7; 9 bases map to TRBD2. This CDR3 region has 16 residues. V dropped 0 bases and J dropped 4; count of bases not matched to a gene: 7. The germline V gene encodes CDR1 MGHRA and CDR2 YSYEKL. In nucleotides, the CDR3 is TGCGCCAGCAGCCAAGATGACCTAGCGGGGCGATACGAGCAGTACTTC. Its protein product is CASSQDDLAGRYEQYF.

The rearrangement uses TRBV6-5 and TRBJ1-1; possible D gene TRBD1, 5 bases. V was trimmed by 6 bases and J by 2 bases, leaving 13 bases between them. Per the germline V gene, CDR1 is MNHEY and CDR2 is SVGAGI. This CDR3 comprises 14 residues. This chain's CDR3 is CASRITGANTEAFF. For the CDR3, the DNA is TGTGCCAGCAGAATAACAGGTGCCAACACTGAAGCTTTCTTT.

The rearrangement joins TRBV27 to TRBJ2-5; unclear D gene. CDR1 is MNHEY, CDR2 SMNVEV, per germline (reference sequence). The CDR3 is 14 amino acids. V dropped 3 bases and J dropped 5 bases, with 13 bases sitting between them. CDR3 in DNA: TGTGCCAGCAGTTTTGGTGGCCTCAGGGAGACCCAGTACTTC. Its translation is CASSFGGLRETQYF.

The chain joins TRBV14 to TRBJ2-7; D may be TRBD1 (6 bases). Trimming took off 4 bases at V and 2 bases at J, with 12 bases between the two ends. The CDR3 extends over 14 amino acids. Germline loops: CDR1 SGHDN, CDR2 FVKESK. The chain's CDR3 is CASSLTGLAYEQYF. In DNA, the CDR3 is TGTGCCAGCAGCCTAACAGGGTTAGCCTACGAGCAGTACTTC.

The CDR3 DNA reads TGTGCCAGCAGCTTAGCGCTTACGGGCAATGAGCAGTTCTTC. Translating it yields CASSLALTGNEQFF. The V call is TRBV7-2, the J call TRBJ2-1; D is undetermined. V gave up 0 bases and J gave up 6 bases, with 9 bases separating them. This CDR3 region has 14 residues. Looked up from germline, CDR1 is SGHTA and CDR2 is FQGNSA.

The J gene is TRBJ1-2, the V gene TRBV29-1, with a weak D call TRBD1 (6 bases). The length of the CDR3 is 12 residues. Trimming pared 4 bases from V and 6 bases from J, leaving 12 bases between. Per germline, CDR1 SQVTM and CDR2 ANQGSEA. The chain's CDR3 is CSVVPGVNGYTF. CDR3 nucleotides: TGCAGCGTTGTCCCAGGGGTGAATGGCTACACCTTC.

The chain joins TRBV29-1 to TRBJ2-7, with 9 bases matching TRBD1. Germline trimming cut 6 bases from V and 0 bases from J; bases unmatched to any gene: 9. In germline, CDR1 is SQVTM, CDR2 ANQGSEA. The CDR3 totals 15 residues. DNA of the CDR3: TGCAGCGTAGTACAGGGGGCGGGTTTCTCCTACGAGCAGTACTTC. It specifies CSVVQGAGFSYEQYF.

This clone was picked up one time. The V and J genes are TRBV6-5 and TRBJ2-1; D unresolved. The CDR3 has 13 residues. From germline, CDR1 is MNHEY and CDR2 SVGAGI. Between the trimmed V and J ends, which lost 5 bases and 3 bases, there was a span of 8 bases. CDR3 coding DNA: TGTGCCAGCAGTAGCGATGGCTACAATGAGCAGTTCTTC. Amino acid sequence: CASSSDGYNEQFF.

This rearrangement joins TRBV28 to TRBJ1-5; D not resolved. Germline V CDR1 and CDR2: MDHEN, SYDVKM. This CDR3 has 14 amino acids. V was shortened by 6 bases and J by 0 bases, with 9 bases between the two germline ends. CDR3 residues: CASRRGISNQPQHF. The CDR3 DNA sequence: TGTGCCAGCAGACGGGGTATTAGCAATCAGCCCCAGCATTTT.

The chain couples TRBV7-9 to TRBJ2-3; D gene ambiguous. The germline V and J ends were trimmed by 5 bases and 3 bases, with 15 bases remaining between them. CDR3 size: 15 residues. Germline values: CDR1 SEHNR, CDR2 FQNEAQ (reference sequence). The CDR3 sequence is CASSPKRRVTDTQYF. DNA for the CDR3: TGTGCCAGCAGCCCGAAAAGGAGAGTAACAGATACGCAGTATTTT.

CDR3 in DNA: TGTGCCAGCAGCCCAGGGGGCCTTGGAAACACCATATATTTT. Protein sequence: CASSPGGLGNTIYF. The chain is built from TRBV7-9 and TRBJ1-3, with 8 bases aligning to TRBD1. The V gene end was trimmed by 5 bases and the J gene end by 3 bases; junction bases not matched to a gene: 3. Germline loops: CDR1 SEHNR, CDR2 FQNEAQ (reference sequence). There are 14 residues in the CDR3.

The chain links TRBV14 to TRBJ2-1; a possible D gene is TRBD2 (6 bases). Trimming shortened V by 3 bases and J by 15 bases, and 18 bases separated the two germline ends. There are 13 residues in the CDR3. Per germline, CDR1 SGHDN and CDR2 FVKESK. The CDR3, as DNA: TGTGCCAGCAGCCAGGGGCCGGGACTCCCGGGGTTCTTC. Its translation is CASSQGPGLPGFF.

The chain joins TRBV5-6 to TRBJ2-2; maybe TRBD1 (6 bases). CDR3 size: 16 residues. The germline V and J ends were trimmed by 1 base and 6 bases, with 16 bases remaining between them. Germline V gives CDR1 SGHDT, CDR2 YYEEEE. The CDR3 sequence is CASSLKRDTFPGELFF. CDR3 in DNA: TGTGCCAGCAGCTTGAAACGGGACACTTTTCCCGGGGAGCTGTTTTTT.

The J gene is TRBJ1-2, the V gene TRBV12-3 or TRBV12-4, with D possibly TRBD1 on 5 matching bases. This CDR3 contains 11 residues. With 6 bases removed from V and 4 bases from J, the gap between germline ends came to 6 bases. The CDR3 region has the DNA TGTGCCAGCAGGCAGGGCTATGGCTACACCTTC. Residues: CASRQGYGYTF.

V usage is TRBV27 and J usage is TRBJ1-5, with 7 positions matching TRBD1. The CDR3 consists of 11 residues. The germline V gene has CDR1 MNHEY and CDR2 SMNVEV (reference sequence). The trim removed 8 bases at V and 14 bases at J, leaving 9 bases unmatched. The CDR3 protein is CASRAKDREHF. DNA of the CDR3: TGTGCCAGCCGGGCGAAAGACAGGGAGCATTTT.

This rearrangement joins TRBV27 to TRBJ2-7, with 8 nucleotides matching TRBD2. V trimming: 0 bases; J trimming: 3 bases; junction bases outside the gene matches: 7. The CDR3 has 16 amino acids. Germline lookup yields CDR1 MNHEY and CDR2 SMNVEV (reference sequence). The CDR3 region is CASSLSGAGAIYEQYF. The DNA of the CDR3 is TGTGCCAGCAGTTTATCAGGAGCGGGAGCGATCTACGAGCAGTACTTC.

The CDR3 region is CAISVPAGGYTF. The CDR3 DNA is TGTGCCATCAGTGTTCCTGCGGGGGGCTACACCTTC. The chain recombines TRBV10-3 with TRBJ1-2; D is uncertain. The CDR3 sequence is 12 residues long. V lost 4 bases, J lost 8 bases, and 11 bases lay in between. The germline gives CDR1 ENHRY, CDR2 SYGVKD.

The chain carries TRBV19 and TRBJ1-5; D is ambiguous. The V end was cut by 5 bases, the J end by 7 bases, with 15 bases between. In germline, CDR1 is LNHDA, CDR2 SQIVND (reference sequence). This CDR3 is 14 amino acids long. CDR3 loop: CASSLDAGEQPQHF. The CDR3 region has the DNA TGTGCCAGTAGTCTCGACGCGGGCGAACAGCCCCAGCATTTT.

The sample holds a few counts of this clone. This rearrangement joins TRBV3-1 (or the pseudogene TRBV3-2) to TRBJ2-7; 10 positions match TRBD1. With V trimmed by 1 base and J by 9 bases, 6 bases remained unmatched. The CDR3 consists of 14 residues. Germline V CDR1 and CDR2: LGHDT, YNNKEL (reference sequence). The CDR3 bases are TGTGCCAGCAGCCAAGGACAGGGGGCGGTGGCGCAGTACTTC. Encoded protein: CASSQGQGAVAQYF.

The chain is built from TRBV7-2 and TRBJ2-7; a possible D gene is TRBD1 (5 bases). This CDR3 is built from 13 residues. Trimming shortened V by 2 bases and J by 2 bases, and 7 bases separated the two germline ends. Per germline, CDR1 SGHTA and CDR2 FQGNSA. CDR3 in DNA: TGTGCCAGCAGCTTACTACAGGCCTACGAGCAGTACTTC. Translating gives CASSLLQAYEQYF.

The CDR3: CASSFWREGVNEQFF. The CDR3 bases are TGTGCCAGCAGTTTTTGGCGGGAGGGGGTCAATGAGCAGTTCTTC. The V call is TRBV28, the J call TRBJ2-1; 9 bases agree with TRBD2. The CDR3 totals 15 residues. Germline-derived CDR1 and CDR2 are MDHEN and SYDVKM. V lost 3 bases and J lost 6; bases outside the gene matches: 6.

As DNA, the CDR3 is TGTGCCTGGAGTGTATCCCGTGGCATCCGAGGTACTGAAGCTTTCTTT. This sequence encodes CAWSVSRGIRGTEAFF. The V gene is TRBV30, the J gene TRBJ1-1; D not certain. The V gene lost 0 bases and the J gene lost 5 bases, with 19 bases spanning the gap. This CDR3 contains 16 residues. Germline CDR1 reads GTSNPN; CDR2 reads SVGIG (reference sequence).